Listed here is a single T cell receptor beta chain. Germline lookup yields CDR1 SNHLY and CDR2 FYNNEI. Losses at the gene ends were 3 bases for V and 7 bases for J; bases not matched to a gene: 0. The CDR3 loop spans 11 amino acids. Authors' data handling: For nucleated cells, counts were estimated from reference gene primer amplification. Produced via immunoSEQ multiplex PCR; TCRdb's table is partial and in-frame only. V and J calls and clone size follow that table, whereas D and trimming were derived from the DNA. The sample yields about 190,000 clones, around 76% seen once. This entry is derived from a study of blood T cell repertoires in COVID-19. Across the study: Sample material is recorded as cDNA or gDNA derived from T cells, B-cell-depleted T cells, or PBMCs.

Input material: peripheral blood. This sequence joins TRBV2 and TRBJ2-7; 7 nucleotides agree with TRBD1. This clonotype was sampled from a woman aged 55-69 years with COVID-19, enrolled during active disease. Written as DNA, the CDR3 is TGTGCCAGCAGTGAGACAGGGGAGCAGTACTTC. It is translated as CASSETGEQYF.